The sequence of this T cell receptor beta chain was determined in a study of T cell responses to AZD1222 COVID-19 vaccine. Overall study context: Whether given at about 4 or about 12 weeks, second doses were pooled.

The CDR3 extends over 15 amino acids. With 5 bases clipped from V and 8 bases from J, the junction kept 5 bases outside the gene matches. The germline gives CDR1 SGHTA, CDR2 FQGTGA. TCRdb keeps only in-frame clones here, not all; method: immunoSEQ multiplex PCR. The table includes 120,000 or so clones, approximately 85% detected once. General study findings and limits: Along spike, vaccine-associated CD4 TCRs were found throughout, with dominance at 160-218 and 743-854. Reportedly, nearly half of unique spike TCRs recognized epitopes outside B.1.351/B.1.1.7 mutations. Clonal diversity was possibly underestimated; the donors were predominantly white British and more often female.

Note on this clone: As yet, its antigen is unknown.

This sequence joins TRBV7-3 and TRBJ2-1, with TRBD2 identical over 14 bases. This TCR derives from an adult in good health. The source material was peripheral blood, sampled on day 0 of AZD1222 vaccination. The DNA for the CDR3 is TGTGCCAGCAGCCCCGGGACTAGCGGGAGCGATGAGCAGTTCTTC. It codes for CASSPGTSGSDEQFF.